This TCR beta chain was recovered during a study of blood T cell repertoires in COVID-19. The ends were cut back, 6 bases at V and 0 bases at J, with 14 bases in the middle. This CDR3 has 15 residues. Germline CDR1 LNHDA, CDR2 SQIVND (reference sequence). This table comes from immunoSEQ multiplex PCR, and its TCRdb copy is limited to in-frame clones, with some not included. The data contain some 100,000 clones, 80% to 95% of them singletons. V gene TRBV19 combines with J gene TRBJ1-1; maybe TRBD1 (5 bases). The sample consisted of peripheral blood. This TCR was recovered from a man in his 60s with acute or convalescent COVID-19. CDR3 bases: TGTGCCAGTAGAATTCCGACAGCACTGAACACTGAAGCTTTCTTT. This sequence encodes CASRIPTALNTEAFF.